This T cell receptor (beta chain) was recorded in a study of blood T cell repertoires in COVID-19. Study-wide context: Samples representing acute and convalescent COVID-19 were sourced from the United States, Italy and Spain. T cells, B-cell-depleted T cells, or PBMCs supplied cDNA or gDNA.

In the study's own analysis: Reference gene primers were amplified, and this amplification served to estimate nucleated cell counts. Clones were sequenced by immunoSEQ multiplex PCR, and TCRdb holds only the in-frame ones, with some missing. For V, J and clone size, that table is used; D and trimming come from the DNA. The sample records some 120,000 clones, about two thirds being singletons. This TCR was sampled from a human donor with acute or convalescent COVID-19. The donor label of this sample is uncertain. The sequenced material came from peripheral blood.

The chain's CDR3 is CASSPSGETQYF. The CDR3 DNA sequence: TGTGCCAGCAGCCCCAGTGGTGAGACCCAGTACTTC. This chain uses TRBV3-1 (or the pseudogene TRBV3-2) with TRBJ2-5, with D unclear. CDR1 LGHDT and CDR2 YNNKEL come from the germline V gene (reference sequence). CDR3 length equals 12 residues. The V and J ends lost 4 bases and 5 bases respectively, with 8 bases between them.